The clone carrying this T cell receptor beta chain was detected a few times. In germline, CDR1 is SNHLY, CDR2 FYNNEI. The CDR3 has 16 amino acids. After removal of 1 base from V and 2 bases from J, the junction contained 4 bases not matched to a gene. This entry comes from a study of neoadjuvant nivolumab and ipilimumab in lung cancer. Profiled with immunoSEQ multiplex PCR; TCRdb holds only in-frame clones, not every one. The profile covers approximately 40,000 clones, with roughly 89% appearing a single time and approximately 3.4% taken by the ten largest. Here the sequenced sample was peripheral blood, taken before neoadjuvant nivolumab, alone or with ipilimumab. V and J are TRBV2 and TRBJ2-2; the match to TRBD1 covers 7 bases. The clonotype originates from an adult with non-small cell lung cancer. Here the CDR3 reads CASSEGTGYNTGELFF. The CDR3 DNA is TGTGCCAGCAGTGAAGGGACAGGTTATAACACCGGGGAGCTGTTTTTT.